Below, 16 T cell receptor beta chains from the same sample are listed, as sequenced in a study of blood T cell repertoires in COVID-19 (dated by TCRdb to about 2020). The library was produced with the immunoSEQ multiplex PCR assay. The table comes from immuneACCESS by way of TCRdb, which keeps in-frame sequences with V and J called. Part of the clones is missing from these tables; in studies checked, under half for an unresolved V gene and the rest for unknown reasons. In all, the sample holds under 250,000 clones, and 84% of those were seen once. Under 15% of the sample rests with the top ten. The sample consisted of peripheral blood. Receptors originate from a human donor in a cohort sampled during active COVID-19.

The chain employs TRBV2 and TRBJ2-2; tentative D call: TRBD1 (6 bases). Germline V gives CDR1 SNHLY, CDR2 FYNNEI. CDR3 length: 13 amino acids. V dropped 5 bases and J dropped 7 bases, with 11 bases sitting between them. For the CDR3, the DNA is TGTGCCAGCAGTCCACAGGGATACGGGGAGCTGTTTTTT. It translates to CASSPQGYGELFF. Drawing the rest from reference TRBV2 and TRBJ2-2, the complete variable domain is EPEVTQTPSHQVTQMGQEVILRCVPISNHLYFYWYRQILGQKVEFLVSFYNNEISEKSEIFDDQFSVERPDGSNFTLKIRSTKLEDSAMYFCASSPQGYGELFFGEGSRLTVL.

The chain joins TRBV5-1 to TRBJ2-1, with 9 positions matching TRBD2. The CDR3 has 16 residues. J gave up 6 bases and V 1 base, and 8 bases lay outside the gene matches. CDR1 SGHRS and CDR2 YFSETQ come from the germline V gene. The CDR3 sequence: CASSLTAGGPGNEQFF. Here the CDR3 DNA reads TGCGCCAGCAGCTTGACGGCGGGAGGGCCCGGCAATGAGCAGTTCTTC.

The chain links TRBV9 to TRBJ2-2, with 10 bases identical to TRBD2. Per germline, CDR1 SGDLS and CDR2 YYNGEE. CDR3 length equals 16 residues. The V segment lost 3 bases and the J segment 5 bases; nucleotides outside the gene matches: 7. CDR3 protein: CASSGIAGGYTGELFF. In DNA, the CDR3 is TGTGCCAGCAGCGGAATAGCGGGAGGCTATACCGGGGAGCTGTTTTTT.

The V gene is TRBV7-2, the J gene TRBJ2-5; the match to TRBD1 covers 8 bases. The CDR3 runs 16 residues. V shed 0 bases, J shed 5 bases, and the junction held 8 bases outside the gene matches. Germline V lookup: CDR1 SGHTA, CDR2 FQGNSA. CDR3: CASSLAGQVGGETQYF. The DNA for the CDR3 is TGTGCCAGCAGCTTAGCGGGACAGGTGGGCGGGGAGACCCAGTACTTC.

The gene calls are TRBV4-1 and TRBJ2-1; no clear D gene. Germline loops: CDR1 MGHRA, CDR2 YSYEKL. V lost 0 bases and J lost 11, with 14 bases in between. The CDR3 runs to 14 residues. CDR3 in amino acids: CASSQEAPSMKQFF. The CDR3 DNA reads as TGCGCCAGCAGCCAAGAAGCGCCCTCAATGAAGCAGTTCTTC.

This chain links TRBV6-5 with TRBJ1-1, with D uncertain. This CDR3 comprises 13 residues. Germline CDR1 MNHEY, CDR2 SVGAGI. V was cut by 6 bases and J by 1 base, with 9 bases left in between. The CDR3 sequence is CASRVQQNTEAFF. The CDR3 nucleotides are TGTGCCAGCAGGGTACAGCAGAACACTGAAGCTTTCTTT.

This chain connects TRBV7-2 to TRBJ1-5; D remains unclear. The CDR3 totals 15 residues. Germline-derived CDR1 and CDR2 are SGHTA and FQGNSA. Trimming took 4 bases from V and 4 from J, leaving 14 bases between them. The DNA of the CDR3 is TGTGCCAGCAGCTCCGGGAATCTAGGGAATCAGCCCCAGCATTTT. As protein: CASSSGNLGNQPQHF.

This clone showed up just once. The rearrangement uses TRBV28 and TRBJ1-1; possibly TRBD1 for D (5 bases). CDR3 length: 15 amino acids. The V gene's germline CDR1 is MDHEN and CDR2 SYDVKM. Deletions cut 7 bases from V and 2 bases from J, with 17 bases between. The CDR3 spells CASTRTPTANTEAFF. CDR3 DNA sequence: TGTGCCAGCACCCGAACCCCGACAGCCAACACTGAAGCTTTCTTT.

V gene TRBV28 combines with J gene TRBJ1-1; TRBD1 matches 10 bases. V lost 11 bases to trimming and J lost 6 bases; unmatched junction nucleotides: 9. Germline lookup yields CDR1 MDHEN and CDR2 SYDVKM. The CDR3 is 13 amino acids. CDR3 DNA: TGTGCCGGACAGACAGGGGGCTCGGCTGAAGCTTTCTTT. Its protein is CAGQTGGSAEAFF.

The genes are TRBV5-1 and TRBJ2-1; 16 bases agree with TRBD2. The CDR3 is 18 residues long. Trimming removed 4 bases from V and 9 bases from J; junction bases left unmatched: 13. From germline, CDR1 is SGHRS and CDR2 YFSETQ. CDR3 coding DNA: TGCGCCAGCAGCACAGTCCCGGGACTAGCGGGAGGGCTGGGTGAGCAGTTCTTC. This encodes CASSTVPGLAGGLGEQFF.

DNA for the CDR3: TGTGCCAGCACCCAGGGTTCTAACTATGGCTACACCTTC. Its translation: CASTQGSNYGYTF. The chain has TRBV5-8 and TRBJ1-2; D perhaps matches TRBD1 (5 bases). The CDR3 length is 13 residues. V lost 6 bases and J lost 0, with 9 bases in between. CDR1 is SGHTS and CDR2 is YDEGEE in the germline V gene.

The chain carries TRBV5-1 and TRBJ2-5; 7 nucleotides match TRBD2. Germline V gene sequence: CDR1 SGHRS, CDR2 YFSETQ. Losses at the gene ends were 3 bases for V and 2 bases for J; bases not matched to a gene: 13. The CDR3 is made up of 17 amino acids. CDR3 protein: CASSWGWAGAGQETQYF. The CDR3 nucleotides read TGCGCCAGCAGCTGGGGGTGGGCGGGAGCCGGTCAAGAGACCCAGTACTTC.

The CDR3 DNA sequence: TGTGCCATCAGAGGGACTAGCGGGAGACCAGATACGCAGTATTTT. Translation gives CAIRGTSGRPDTQYF. This rearrangement joins TRBV10-3 to TRBJ2-3, with 14 bases that match TRBD2. V lost 6 bases, J lost 4 bases, and 3 bases stayed unmatched. Germline V gene sequence: CDR1 ENHRY, CDR2 SYGVKD. CDR3 length equals 15 residues.

The chain uses TRBV28 and TRBJ1-4; possible D gene TRBD1, 6 bases. Looked up from germline, CDR1 is MDHEN and CDR2 is SYDVKM. Trimming cost V 2 bases and J 3 bases, with 10 bases left between them. The CDR3 runs 15 residues. The chain's CDR3 is CASSLGGGPNEKLFF. CDR3 nucleotide sequence: TGTGCCAGCAGTTTAGGGGGGGGGCCTAATGAAAAACTGTTTTTT.

The rearrangement uses TRBV28 and TRBJ1-5; possibly TRBD1 for D (5 bases). Trimming shortened V by 2 bases and J by 11 bases, and 19 bases separated the two germline ends. CDR1 and CDR2 (germline): MDHEN, SYDVKM. The CDR3 length is 15 residues. CDR3 bases: TGTGCCAGCAGTTTAGGTCTACAGGCCCTAGGGGCCCAGCATTTT. Protein sequence: CASSLGLQALGAQHF.

The genes are TRBV5-1 and TRBJ2-7; tentative D call: TRBD2 (5 bases). The CDR3 has 15 amino acids. Trimming took off 4 bases at V and 4 bases at J, with 18 bases between the two ends. The germline V gene has CDR1 SGHRS and CDR2 YFSETQ. CDR3 amino acids: CASSQDSVSEYEQYF. CDR3 nucleotide sequence: TGCGCCAGCAGCCAGGACTCGGTCAGCGAGTACGAGCAGTACTTC.